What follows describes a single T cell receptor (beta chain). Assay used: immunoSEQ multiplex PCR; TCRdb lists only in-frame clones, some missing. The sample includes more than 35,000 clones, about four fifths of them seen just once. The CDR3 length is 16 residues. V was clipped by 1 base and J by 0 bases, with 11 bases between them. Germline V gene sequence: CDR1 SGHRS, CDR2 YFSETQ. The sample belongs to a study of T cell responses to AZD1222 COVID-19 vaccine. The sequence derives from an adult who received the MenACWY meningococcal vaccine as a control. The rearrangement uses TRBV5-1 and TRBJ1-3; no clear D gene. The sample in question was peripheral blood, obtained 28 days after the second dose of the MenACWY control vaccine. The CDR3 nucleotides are TGCGCCAGCAGCTTGTCCTCTCGGGGCTCTGGAAACACCATATATTTT. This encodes CASSLSSRGSGNTIYF.